This TCR beta chain was sequenced during a study of blood T cell repertoires in COVID-19. Study-level information: From T cells, B-cell-depleted T cells, or PBMCs came the material, which was cDNA or gDNA.

CDR1 and CDR2 (germline): GTSNPN, SVGIG (reference sequence). V lost 2 bases and J 1 base, leaving 12 bases between the germline ends. This CDR3 region has 15 residues. Adults between about 18 and 95 years of age took part from more than 20 US areas. Which cohort a participant joined came from the clinical history participants gave. Authors' data handling: Researchers report that nucleated cell counts were estimated from reference gene primer amplification. The protocol was immunoSEQ multiplex PCR, while the TCRdb copy is restricted to in-frame clones and leaves out a portion. The V and J calls and clone size come from that table; D and trimming were worked out from the DNA. The data show hundreds of thousands of clones, with approximately 80% seen just once and roughly 4.3% held by the top ten.

J is TRBJ2-1 and V is TRBV30, with D possibly TRBD1 on 8 matching bases. The specimen sequenced was PBMCs or T cells enriched from blood (not recorded which). The receptor was derived from a man in his thirties or forties with acute COVID-19. As DNA, the CDR3 is TGTGCCTGGAGTACAGGGGGAGGGTCCTACAATGAGCAGTTCTTC. Residues: CAWSTGGGSYNEQFF.